What follows are 8 T cell receptor beta chains derived from one specimen sequenced in a study of vaccination and CD4 T cells after COVID-19 (dated by TCRdb to 2021 to 2024). The treatment or condition label, as the study defines it: roughly 11-day PBMC culture with coronavirus spike peptide pools or control peptides (ViraFEST assay). No antigens are known for them. Libraries were constructed by PCR. Instrument on record: Illumina iSeq 100. DNA from cultured CD4+ T cells underwent TCR sequencing with the Oncomine TCR Beta short-read assay at the Johns Hopkins FTIC core. TCRdb cleaned the public reads at Q25 with fastp, built clones with MiXCR and kept in-frame beta chains. Rows with a matching CDR3 protein are joined into one entry that keeps the most common DNA and genes. This sample comprises around 13,000 distinct CDR3 sequences, around 45% of them detected only once. In total, the top ten clones hold under 15% of the sample.

The sequenced sample consisted of CD4+ T cells from blood, cultured in vitro. The receptors originated from a human donor who had recovered from COVID-19.

The chain recombines TRBV20-1 with TRBJ2-1; D remains ambiguous. The V end was cut by 1 base, the J end by 2 bases, with 9 bases between. The CDR3 covers 14 residues. CDR1 is DFQATT, CDR2 SNEGSKA, per germline (reference sequence). As DNA, the CDR3 is TGCAGTGCTAGAGCTACCGGGCCCTACAATGAGCAGTTCTTC. It yields the protein CSARATGPYNEQFF.

This clonotype has a handful of counts. The rearrangement joins TRBV6-1 to TRBJ1-3; D is unclear. Germline CDR1 and CDR2: MNHNS and SASEGT. V was clipped by 3 bases and J by 4 bases, with 13 bases between them. This CDR3 is built from 15 residues. The CDR3 sequence: CASSDGVSGGNTIYF. The DNA of the CDR3 is TGTGCCAGCAGTGATGGTGTCAGTGGGGGAAACACCATATATTTT.

The rearrangement joins TRBV20-1 to TRBJ1-5, with TRBD1 matching 8 bases. Unmatched junction bases numbered 11, after V lost 2 bases and J lost 8 bases. The CDR3 contains 15 residues. CDR1 and CDR2 (germline): DFQATT, SNEGSKA (reference sequence). This CDR3 is CSARTRTGIGEPQHF. As DNA, the CDR3 is TGCAGTGCTAGAACCAGGACAGGGATTGGGGAGCCCCAGCATTTT.

The rearrangement links TRBV6-4 to TRBJ2-3, with 9 bases matching TRBD1. Germline V lookup: CDR1 MRHNA, CDR2 SNTAGT. Trimming at V came to 6 bases and at J to 3 bases, leaving 7 bases not matched to a gene. The CDR3 is 15 residues long. CDR3 DNA: TGTGCCAGCAGGCCGACAGGGGGAGGAACAGATACGCAGTATTTT. The encoded protein is CASRPTGGGTDTQYF.

This chain joins TRBV20-1 and TRBJ2-1; D possibly corresponds to TRBD1 (7 bases). Germline loops: CDR1 DFQATT, CDR2 SNEGSKA (reference sequence). Trimming stripped 1 base from V and 10 bases from J, with 23 bases between. The CDR3 length is 16 residues. CDR3 protein: CSARVSQGGGLGEQFF. Here the CDR3 DNA reads TGCAGTGCTAGAGTTTCCCAGGGGGGCGGGCTGGGCGAGCAGTTCTTC.

Only a few counts were recorded for this clonotype. The rearrangement links TRBV19 to TRBJ1-2, with TRBD1 matching 8 bases. CDR3 length: 15 residues. V trimming: 7 bases; J trimming: 3 bases; junction bases outside the gene matches: 10. Germline assignment: CDR1 LNHDA and CDR2 SQIVND (reference sequence). The CDR3 region is CASTTPGGGYYGYTF. The CDR3 region has the DNA TGTGCCAGTACTACTCCAGGGGGCGGCTACTATGGCTACACCTTC.

This chain connects TRBV2 to TRBJ1-5; D uncertain. The length of the CDR3 is 12 residues. V was cut by 6 bases and J by 6 bases, with 9 bases left in between. The germline gives CDR1 SNHLY, CDR2 FYNNEI. DNA for the CDR3: TGTGCCAGCAGGCGGGTAGGTCAGCCCCAGCATTTT. Translating it yields CASRRVGQPQHF. Full variable domain (rest looked up from reference TRBV2 and TRBJ1-5): EPEVTQTPSHQVTQMGQEVILRCVPISNHLYFYWYRQILGQKVEFLVSFYNNEISEKSEIFDDQFSVERPDGSNFTLKIRSTKLEDSAMYFCASRRVGQPQHFGDGTRLSIL.

This chain uses TRBV11-3 with TRBJ1-2, with no clear D. V gave up 5 bases and J gave up 3 bases, with 25 bases separating them. Germline assignment: CDR1 SGHNT and CDR2 YENEEA. This CDR3 spans 18 amino acids. This CDR3 is CASSAPGIGDPEDYGYTF. The CDR3 DNA reads as TGTGCCAGCAGCGCCCCCGGAATCGGAGACCCAGAAGACTATGGCTACACCTTC.